The clone carrying this T cell receptor beta chain was found once. V was pared by 7 bases and J by 2 bases, with 8 bases of the junction left unmatched. Looked up from germline, CDR1 is MNHEY and CDR2 is SVGAGI. The CDR3 sequence is 15 residues long. As originally analysed: For nucleated cells, counts were estimated from reference gene primer amplification. The protocol was immunoSEQ multiplex PCR, while the TCRdb copy is restricted to in-frame clones and leaves out a portion. V and J calls and clone size are given by that table; D and trimming were obtained from the DNA. The sample has around 80,000 clones; 80% to 90% are singletons. The sample originates from a study of blood T cell repertoires in COVID-19. Study background: The United States, Italy and Spain provided the acute and convalescent COVID-19 samples. From T cells, B-cell-depleted T cells, or PBMCs came the material, which was cDNA or gDNA.

This receptor was identified in a woman of 80 years or more with acute or convalescent COVID-19. The sequencing input was peripheral blood. This sequence joins TRBV6-5 and TRBJ2-3; TRBD1 matches 8 bases. CDR3 coding DNA: TGTGCCAGCACCCACGGACAGGGCCACACAGATACGCAGTATTTT. It is translated as CASTHGQGHTDTQYF.